This TCR beta chain derives from a study of blood T cell repertoires in COVID-19. Study as a whole: The study drew acute and convalescent COVID-19 samples from the United States, Italy and Spain. T cells, B-cell-depleted T cells, or PBMCs supplied cDNA or gDNA.

Authors' methods: Researchers report that nucleated cell counts were estimated from reference gene primer amplification. TCRdb's table, derived via immunoSEQ multiplex PCR, lists solely in-frame clones and lacks some. V and J calls and clone size are copied from that table; D and trimming were computed from the DNA. The table includes 270,000 or so clones, 90% detected once. The V end lost 5 bases, the J end lost 0 bases, and 16 bases lay between the germline ends. Germline CDR1 is LNHDA and CDR2 is SQIVND (reference sequence). This CDR3 comprises 16 residues. Enrollment of patients from Seattle took place during active infection, with longitudinal follow-up.

The specimen was peripheral blood. This sequence originates from a woman in her fifties or sixties with COVID-19, enrolled during active disease. This chain connects TRBV19 to TRBJ1-1, with D possibly matching TRBD1 (5 bases). Written as DNA, the CDR3 is TGTGCCAGTAGTGCGGGACGGCTGGGGGTGAACACTGAAGCTTTCTTT. It encodes CASSAGRLGVNTEAFF.